The 28 T cell receptor beta chains given below trace back to one sample, sequenced in a study of T cell responses to AZD1222 COVID-19 vaccine. Generated by immunoSEQ multiplex PCR, the TCRdb table keeps only in-frame clones and is missing some. The sample includes 97,000 or so clones, about 88% of them seen just once. Specimen: peripheral blood, collected on day 0 of AZD1222 vaccination. Source of these receptors: an adult in good health.

CDR3 sequence: CASSILGGIWNEQFF. The CDR3 region has the DNA TGTGCCAGTAGTATACTCGGGGGGATTTGGAATGAGCAGTTCTTC. The rearrangement links TRBV19 to TRBJ2-1; TRBD2 matches at 7 bases. J lost 7 bases, V lost 2 bases, and 8 bases had no gene match. The V gene's germline CDR1 is LNHDA and CDR2 SQIVND (reference sequence). The CDR3 extends over 15 amino acids.

Worth noting for this clone: A junction boundary mismatches the germline segment, possibly from a read error. The J gene is TRBJ2-3, the V gene TRBV7-7, with 11 bases identical to TRBD2. The CDR3 is made up of 15 amino acids. The germline gives CDR1 SSHAT, CDR2 FNYEAQ (reference sequence). CDR3 DNA: TGTGCTAGCAGCACGGGACTAGCGGGCACAGATACGCAGTATTTT. It translates to CASSTGLAGTDTQYF.

V and J are TRBV12-3 or TRBV12-4 and TRBJ2-1, with no clear D. The CDR3 covers 13 residues. Trimming left V 5 bases short and J 2 bases short, with 7 bases between. In nucleotides, the CDR3 is TGTGCCAGCAGTACACGTCCCTACAATGAGCAGTTCTTC. Its translation is CASSTRPYNEQFF.

This sequence joins TRBV5-5 and TRBJ1-6, with no clear D. From germline, CDR1 is SGHKS and CDR2 YYEKEE (reference sequence). The CDR3 sequence is 15 residues long. Trimming shortened V by 0 bases and J by 9 bases, and 13 bases separated the two germline ends. In DNA, the CDR3 is TGTGCCAGCAGCTTGGCAGGAGACGGTGGTTCACCCCTCCACTTT. Its translation: CASSLAGDGGSPLHF.

This rearrangement joins TRBV24-1 to TRBJ1-3; tentative D call: TRBD1 (5 bases). V was clipped by 6 bases and J by 2 bases, with 10 bases between them. Per the germline V gene, CDR1 is KGHDR and CDR2 is SFDVKD. The CDR3 extends over 14 amino acids. The CDR3, as DNA: TGTGCCACCAGTTCCCCGGGGGCTGGAAACACCATATATTTT. It codes for CATSSPGAGNTIYF.

The chain uses TRBV7-3 and TRBJ2-5; maybe TRBD2 (5 bases). The ends were cut back, 1 base at V and 5 bases at J, with 11 bases in the middle. Germline values: CDR1 SGHTA, CDR2 FQGTGA. There are 14 residues in the CDR3. Here the CDR3 reads CASSLKGSGETQYF. The CDR3 DNA sequence: TGTGCCAGCAGCTTAAAAGGGAGTGGGGAGACCCAGTACTTC.

The CDR3 is CSVPRTRGETQYF. DNA of the CDR3: TGCAGCGTGCCACGGACCCGTGGGGAGACCCAGTACTTC. The rearrangement links TRBV29-1 to TRBJ2-5; D gene unclear. The CDR3 has 13 residues. The germline V and J ends were trimmed by 6 bases and 5 bases, with 16 bases remaining between them. Germline V CDR1 and CDR2: SQVTM, ANQGSEA.

This chain joins TRBV2 and TRBJ2-5; the D is unclear. Trimming took 1 base from V and 0 from J, leaving 6 bases between them. Germline V CDR1 and CDR2: SNHLY, FYNNEI. The CDR3 has 14 amino acids. The chain's CDR3 is CASSEGTYQETQYF. Here the CDR3 DNA reads TGTGCCAGCAGTGAAGGGACCTACCAAGAGACCCAGTACTTC.

V and J are TRBV6-6 and TRBJ1-2; 9 nucleotides line up with TRBD1. Unmatched junction bases numbered 9, after V lost 8 bases and J lost 5 bases. The CDR3 consists of 14 residues. Germline CDR1 is MNHNY and CDR2 is SVGAGI (reference sequence). The CDR3 DNA is TGTGCCAGCGTGACCGGACAGGGGCATTATGGCTACACCTTC. Its protein product is CASVTGQGHYGYTF.

This clone was counted once. The CDR3 loop reads CSVGGSSYEQYF. The CDR3 DNA follows: TGCAGCGTTGGTGGAAGCTCCTACGAGCAGTACTTC. The chain couples TRBV29-1 to TRBJ2-7; no clear D. The CDR3 runs 12 residues. Germline CDR1 reads SQVTM; CDR2 reads ANQGSEA. V was shortened by 4 bases and J by 0 bases, with 7 bases between the two germline ends.

V is TRBV30 and J is TRBJ2-6, with a weak D call TRBD1 (5 bases). CDR3 length: 14 amino acids. CDR1 is GTSNPN and CDR2 is SVGIG in the germline V gene (reference sequence). V dropped 3 bases and J dropped 4 bases, with 10 bases sitting between them. Here the CDR3 reads CAWRRQPGANVLTF. DNA of the CDR3: TGTGCCTGGAGGAGACAGCCAGGGGCCAACGTCCTGACTTTC.

The chain joins TRBV10-3 to TRBJ2-1; TRBD2 is a possible D gene (5 bases). Germline lookup yields CDR1 ENHRY and CDR2 SYGVKD. The V end lost 0 bases, the J end lost 6 bases, and 12 bases lay between the germline ends. The CDR3 has 15 residues. The CDR3 region is CAISESGLAGNEQFF. In nucleotides, the CDR3 is TGTGCCATCAGTGAGTCAGGGCTAGCAGGCAATGAGCAGTTCTTC.

This clone was observed a handful of times. The rearrangement links TRBV21-1 to TRBJ1-2; TRBD1, as called in the table, went unchecked against the DNA. TRBV21-1 is a documented pseudogene. The CDR3 spans 17 residues. CDR3 residues: CASSRTSPRTLNYGYTF. CDR3 DNA: TGTGCCAGCAGCAGAACCTCCCCTAGGACACTGAACTATGGCTACACCTTC.

The J gene is TRBJ2-3, the V gene TRBV6-5; the match to TRBD1 covers 9 bases. CDR1 and CDR2 from the germline V gene are MNHEY and SVGAGI. The CDR3 has 15 amino acids. Trimming at V came to 5 bases and at J to 1 base, leaving 4 bases not matched to a gene. CDR3 in amino acids: CASSKTGGGTDTQYF. CDR3 sequence (DNA): TGTGCCAGCAGTAAGACAGGGGGGGGCACAGATACGCAGTATTTT.

This clone was recorded once. V is TRBV11-2 and J is TRBJ2-7; 9 bases map to TRBD1. Germline CDR1 SGHAT, CDR2 FQNNGV. This CDR3 spans 15 amino acids. Trimming removed 5 bases from V and 6 bases from J; junction bases left unmatched: 11. The CDR3 loop is CASSGDRVLGGEQYF. The CDR3 nucleotides are TGTGCCAGCAGCGGGGACAGGGTGTTAGGTGGCGAGCAGTACTTC.

The J gene is TRBJ1-1, the V gene TRBV18, with D perhaps matching TRBD1 (6 bases). CDR1 and CDR2 from the germline V gene are KGHSH and LQKENI. Trimming left V 3 bases short and J 7 bases short, with 15 bases between. This CDR3 has 14 residues. This chain's CDR3 is CASSPGRGPSEAFF. In DNA, the CDR3 is TGTGCCAGCTCACCCGGCCGGGGGCCTAGTGAAGCTTTCTTT.

This chain uses TRBV15 with TRBJ2-5, with 9 bases aligning to TRBD1. The CDR3 totals 15 residues. Losses at the gene ends were 2 bases for V and 7 bases for J; bases not matched to a gene: 8. Germline loops: CDR1 LNHNV, CDR2 YYDKDF (reference sequence). DNA of the CDR3: TGTGCCACCAGCAGATTTGCAGACAGGGGGGGGACCCAGTACTTC. Translated: CATSRFADRGGTQYF.

The genes are TRBV2 and TRBJ2-1; D not certain. Trimming took off 4 bases at V and 8 bases at J, with 15 bases between the two ends. CDR1 is SNHLY and CDR2 is FYNNEI in the germline V gene. CDR3 length: 14 amino acids. In DNA, the CDR3 is TGTGCCAGCAGTGTTAAGTCTCTAGGCGATGAGCAGTTCTTC. Translating it yields CASSVKSLGDEQFF.

This chain uses TRBV3-1 (or the pseudogene TRBV3-2) with TRBJ1-3, with D possibly being TRBD1 (5 bases). Germline CDR1 is LGHDT and CDR2 is YNNKEL (reference sequence). The CDR3 contains 14 residues. V was cut by 0 bases and J by 6 bases, with 9 bases left in between. CDR3 bases: TGTGCCAGCAGCCAAGACTCCAGGGAAAACACCATATATTTT. Protein product: CASSQDSRENTIYF.

V usage is TRBV20-1 and J usage is TRBJ1-2; 8 nucleotides line up with TRBD1. From germline, CDR1 is DFQATT and CDR2 SNEGSKA (reference sequence). CDR3 length: 13 residues. With V trimmed by 3 bases and J by 8 bases, 8 bases remained unmatched. CDR3 sequence reads: CSASRQGARGYTF. The CDR3 DNA follows: TGCAGTGCTAGTAGGCAGGGGGCCCGGGGCTACACCTTC.

The rearrangement links TRBV9 to TRBJ2-3, with 7 bases matching TRBD2. The CDR3 extends over 14 amino acids. Germline V gives CDR1 SGDLS, CDR2 YYNGEE. J lost 4 bases, V lost 2 bases, and 4 bases had no gene match. The CDR3 here is CASSVPSGSDTQYF. DNA of the CDR3: TGTGCCAGCAGCGTTCCTAGCGGATCAGATACGCAGTATTTT.

CDR3 sequence: CASSAQGVNTEAFF. For the CDR3, the DNA is TGTGCCAGCAGCGCACAGGGGGTGAACACTGAAGCTTTCTTT. This chain connects TRBV2 to TRBJ1-1, with TRBD1 identical over 8 bases. CDR1 is SNHLY and CDR2 is FYNNEI in the germline V gene. V gave up 6 bases and J gave up 0 bases; unmatched junction bases: 3. This CDR3 spans 14 amino acids.

J is TRBJ2-7 and V is TRBV28; 11 bases match TRBD2. This CDR3 comprises 16 residues. Per the germline V gene, CDR1 is MDHEN and CDR2 is SYDVKM. With V trimmed by 5 bases and J by 0 bases, 6 bases remained unmatched. CDR3 coding DNA: TGTGCCAGCAGTCCAGGGACTAGCGGCTTCTCCTACGAGCAGTACTTC. It is translated as CASSPGTSGFSYEQYF.

The chain couples TRBV2 to TRBJ1-3; a weak D match, TRBD1 (6 bases). Germline assignment: CDR1 SNHLY and CDR2 FYNNEI. This CDR3 has 16 amino acids. V was pared by 6 bases and J by 0 bases, with 15 bases between. Written as DNA, the CDR3 is TGTGCCAGCAGGATAGTGGGGGCCCTCTCTGGAAACACCATATATTTT. It translates to CASRIVGALSGNTIYF.

This rearrangement joins TRBV6-5 to TRBJ1-6, with 7 positions matching TRBD1. The CDR3 spans 14 residues. V dropped 6 bases and J dropped 5; count of bases not matched to a gene: 4. Germline V CDR1 and CDR2: MNHEY, SVGAGI. The CDR3 protein is CASRRDSNNSPLHF. The CDR3, as DNA: TGTGCCAGCAGACGGGACAGTAATAATTCACCCCTCCACTTT.

The V call is TRBV28, the J call TRBJ1-4; possible D gene TRBD1, 6 bases. The CDR3 is 13 residues long. V lost 6 bases and J 7 bases, leaving 12 bases between the germline ends. Per the germline V gene, CDR1 is MDHEN and CDR2 is SYDVKM. CDR3 sequence: CASRGGRGEKLFF. CDR3 bases: TGTGCCAGCAGGGGGGGGCGAGGTGAAAAACTGTTTTTT.

This clone was seen only a few times. The chain combines TRBV6-5 with TRBJ2-7; D call uncertain. CDR3 length: 16 residues. V was trimmed by 0 bases and J by 3 bases, leaving 15 bases between them. Germline assignment: CDR1 MNHEY and CDR2 SVGAGI. CDR3 protein: CASSYSTPDGDYEQYF. The DNA of the CDR3 is TGTGCCAGCAGTTACTCGACCCCGGACGGCGACTACGAGCAGTACTTC.

This clone was seen a handful of times. The V gene is TRBV28, the J gene TRBJ2-7; possibly TRBD1 or TRBD2 for D (5 bases each). The CDR3 spans 15 residues. Germline V gene data show CDR1 as MDHEN and CDR2 as SYDVKM. V was pared by 6 bases and J by 1 base, with 16 bases between. This CDR3 is CASSHYPGRSYEQYF. CDR3 sequence (DNA): TGTGCCAGCAGCCACTACCCGGGACGGTCCTACGAGCAGTACTTC.